The next 15 T cell receptor beta chains were all read from a single sample in a study of shared T cell receptors in the human thymus (TCRdb year 2021). Libraries were prepared through the immunoSEQ multiplex PCR assay. Not all clones reach the TCRdb copy of this immuneACCESS table, which keeps in-frame sequences only. Checked studies attribute under half of the gap to unresolved V genes and leave the rest unexplained. Within this sample are hundreds of thousands of clones, with roughly 90% of them counted one time only. Approximately 0.01% of the sample belongs to the ten largest clones. The same sample was also studied in work on human thymus T cells.

The specimen was thymocytes. These receptors originate from a boy under two years old with a congenital heart defect. Donor details come from another sample of the same person, matched by shared clones.

The CDR3 DNA reads TGTGCCAGCAGTGAAGGGAGAGGACAGGGGGCCCCGTTACTTTCATACGAGCAGTACTTC. Translating it yields CASSEGRGQGAPLLSYEQYF. The rearrangement links TRBV6-1 to TRBJ2-7, with 11 bases identical to TRBD1. The CDR3 is made up of 20 amino acids. Germline V CDR1 and CDR2: MNHNS, SASEGT. Trimming removed 1 base from V and 4 bases from J; junction bases left unmatched: 18.

The chain recombines TRBV19 with TRBJ2-1; 15 positions match TRBD2. Germline-derived CDR1 and CDR2 are LNHDA and SQIVND (reference sequence). CDR3 length equals 17 residues. The V gene end was trimmed by 7 bases and the J gene end by 6 bases; junction bases not matched to a gene: 10. CDR3 sequence reads: CASKTGLAGGIGNEQFF. The CDR3 DNA follows: TGTGCCAGTAAGACCGGACTAGCGGGAGGGATTGGCAATGAGCAGTTCTTC. The variable domain in full, completed from reference TRBV19 and TRBJ2-1, reads DGGITQSPKYLFRKEGQNVTLSCEQNLNHDAMYWYRQDPGQGLRLIYYSQIVNDFQKGDIAEGYSVSREKKESFPLTVTSAQKNPTAFYLCASKTGLAGGIGNEQFFGPGTRLTVL.

The chain links TRBV6-5 to TRBJ2-2; TRBD2 agrees at 9 bases. The CDR3 spans 12 residues. In germline, CDR1 is MNHEY, CDR2 SVGAGI. Unmatched junction bases numbered 4, after V lost 10 bases and J lost 7 bases. The CDR3 region is CATLAGHGELFF. For the CDR3, the DNA is TGTGCCACCCTAGCGGGACACGGGGAGCTGTTTTTT.

The chain uses TRBV27 and TRBJ2-1; TRBD2 agrees at 12 bases. Losses at the gene ends were 6 bases for V and 5 bases for J; bases not matched to a gene: 5. CDR1 MNHEY and CDR2 SMNVEV come from the germline V gene (reference sequence). This CDR3 is built from 15 residues. As DNA, the CDR3 is TGTGCCAGCAGCTGGGGACTAGCGGGCCACAATGAGCAGTTCTTC. It translates to CASSWGLAGHNEQFF.

The chain joins TRBV28 to TRBJ2-3; TRBD1 aligns across 9 bases. The CDR3 consists of 19 residues. Germline assignment: CDR1 MDHEN and CDR2 SYDVKM. V gave up 3 bases and J gave up 7 bases; unmatched junction bases: 20. CDR3 loop: CASSFTGGAMTSVVNTQYF. The CDR3 DNA reads as TGTGCCAGCAGTTTCACAGGGGGCGCGATGACAAGCGTCGTCAATACGCAGTATTTT.

This clone appeared a single time. This chain connects TRBV5-1 to TRBJ1-1; 8 bases are a match to TRBD1. Germline V lookup: CDR1 SGHRS, CDR2 YFSETQ. Trimming took 4 bases from V and 4 from J; bases not matched to a gene: 6. This CDR3 is built from 14 residues. This CDR3 reads CASSLRDRPTEAFF. CDR3 DNA: TGCGCCAGCAGCCTAAGGGACAGGCCCACTGAAGCTTTCTTT.

The gene calls are TRBV4-1 and TRBJ2-7; 9 bases are a match to TRBD2. The CDR3 sequence is 16 residues long. The V segment lost 3 bases and the J segment 2 bases; nucleotides outside the gene matches: 8. Germline V gene data show CDR1 as MGHRA and CDR2 as YSYEKL. The CDR3 spells CASSQTGTSRTYEQYF. The CDR3 nucleotides read TGCGCCAGCAGCCAGACCGGGACTAGCCGAACCTACGAGCAGTACTTC.

This chain uses TRBV7-3 with TRBJ2-1; 9 nucleotides match TRBD2. The CDR3 is 18 amino acids. V lost 1 base, J lost 7 bases, and 14 bases stayed unmatched. CDR1 and CDR2 (germline): SGHTA, FQGTGA. The CDR3: CASSLKLRGRGVYNEQFF. CDR3 bases: TGTGCCAGCAGCTTAAAGCTTCGCGGGAGGGGGGTTTATAATGAGCAGTTCTTC.

J is TRBJ2-7 and V is TRBV9; 9 bases fit TRBD2. The CDR3 consists of 15 residues. Per the germline V gene, CDR1 is SGDLS and CDR2 is YYNGEE. V lost 4 bases and J lost 6; bases outside the gene matches: 11. For the CDR3, the DNA is TGTGCCAGCAGCCAAATAGGCGGGAGGGCCTCCGAGCAGTACTTC. The encoded protein is CASSQIGGRASEQYF.

Points on this clone: At the DNA level, this CDR3 is encoded by other sequences in the same sample as well. This sequence joins TRBV4-3 and TRBJ2-5; D remains ambiguous. Trimming cost V 0 bases and J 5 bases, with 7 bases left between them. This CDR3 has 13 amino acids. The V gene's germline CDR1 is LGHNA and CDR2 YSLEER. Here the CDR3 reads CASSQDPRETQYF. The CDR3 DNA follows: TGCGCCAGCAGCCAAGATCCCAGGGAGACCCAGTACTTC.

This clone is a singleton in its sample. The V gene is TRBV2, the J gene TRBJ1-1; perhaps TRBD1 as D (6 bases). In germline, CDR1 is SNHLY, CDR2 FYNNEI. V shed 5 bases and J shed 7 bases, with 11 bases lying between them. The CDR3 runs 12 residues. This CDR3 is CASSRQEDEAFF. CDR3 bases: TGTGCCAGCAGTCGACAGGAAGATGAAGCTTTCTTT.

The V and J genes are TRBV28 and TRBJ1-5; unclear D gene. CDR3 length: 16 amino acids. Germline V lookup: CDR1 MDHEN, CDR2 SYDVKM. V was trimmed by 6 bases and J by 6 bases, leaving 21 bases between them. CDR3 protein: CASSPPVSGQPQPQHF. The CDR3 bases are TGTGCCAGCAGCCCCCCGGTGTCGGGTCAGCCTCAGCCCCAGCATTTT. The full variable domain, rest sourced from reference TRBV28 and TRBJ1-5, is DVKVTQSSRYLVKRTGEKVFLECVQDMDHENMFWYRQDPGLGLRLIYFSYDVKMKEKGDIPEGYSVSREKKERFSLILESASTNQTSMYLCASSPPVSGQPQPQHFGDGTRLSIL.

To note about this clone: Different DNA sequences within this sample yield the same CDR3. The chain combines TRBV6-1 with TRBJ2-7; D not certain. The V gene's germline CDR1 is MNHNS and CDR2 SASEGT. The CDR3 length is 12 residues. Trimming took 3 bases from V and 2 from J, leaving 5 bases between them. The CDR3 DNA reads as TGTGCCAGCAGTGAGGGCCCCTACGAGCAGTACTTC. Translation gives CASSEGPYEQYF.

This sequence joins TRBV10-2 and TRBJ2-1, with a weak D call TRBD2 (6 bases). There are 14 residues in the CDR3. Germline V gene data show CDR1 as WSHSY and CDR2 as SAAADI. V lost 8 bases and J 0 bases, leaving 11 bases between the germline ends. The CDR3, as DNA: TGCGCCAGCGGGAGGTGGGACTCCTACAATGAGCAGTTCTTC. This encodes CASGRWDSYNEQFF.

The chain combines TRBV10-2 with TRBJ2-1; D is unresolved. Germline CDR1 is WSHSY and CDR2 is SAAADI. The V end was cut by 0 bases, the J end by 15 bases, with 9 bases between. CDR3 length: 11 amino acids. CDR3 coding DNA: TGCGCCAGCAGTGAGTCGTTGCGTCTGTTCTTC. It translates to CASSESLRLFF.